This entry concerns a single T cell receptor beta chain. At the DNA level, this CDR3 is encoded by other sequences in the same sample as well. Study processing details: Amplifying reference gene primers gave estimates of nucleated cell counts. Some clones are missing from TCRdb's copy, which holds only in-frame ones; the method was immunoSEQ multiplex PCR. V, J and clone size are taken as reported in that table, and D and trimming were inferred from the DNA itself. The sample lists roughly 150,000 clones; roughly 91% were seen once. The data were taken from a study of blood T cell repertoires in COVID-19. Across the study: Researchers got acute and convalescent COVID-19 samples from the United States, Italy and Spain. Sources were T cells, B-cell-depleted T cells, or PBMCs; the material itself was cDNA or gDNA.

V lost 5 bases and J lost 1, with 11 bases in between. The CDR3 extends over 14 amino acids. Germline CDR1 is SEHNR and CDR2 is FQNEAQ (reference sequence). This TCR derives from a man aged 18 to 35 with acute or convalescent COVID-19. Sequenced material: peripheral blood. The chain uses TRBV7-9 and TRBJ1-1; the D is unclear. The CDR3 DNA reads TGTGCCAGCAGCCTGGGCGTGGCGAACACTGAAGCTTTCTTT. It translates to CASSLGVANTEAFF.